The entry below describes one TCR beta chain. This sample is drawn from a study of blood T cell repertoires in COVID-19. Study as a whole: Donors in the United States, Italy and Spain gave samples during acute or convalescent COVID-19. Sources were T cells, B-cell-depleted T cells, or PBMCs; the material itself was cDNA or gDNA.

Trimming shortened V by 3 bases and J by 3 bases, and 14 bases separated the two germline ends. CDR1 is SGHRS and CDR2 is YFSETQ in the germline V gene. This CDR3 has 15 residues. The method was immunoSEQ multiplex PCR; TCRdb's version includes in-frame clones alone and lacks a portion of them. The profile shows 200,000 to 250,000 clones, 86% of them singletons. Sequencing was carried out using PBMCs or T cells enriched from blood (not recorded which). This receptor was obtained from a woman aged 40 to 50 with acute COVID-19. This chain links TRBV5-1 with TRBJ2-3, with D perhaps matching TRBD2 (6 bases). CDR3 sequence reads: CASSSYGDLTDTQYF. CDR3 bases: TGCGCCAGCAGCTCTTATGGGGACTTGACAGATACGCAGTATTTT.